This T cell receptor beta chain was recorded in a study of read filtering for tumor transcriptome and immune sequencing. Study-level findings and limits: The sorted CD138-negative fraction was a mixed bone marrow immune population, not purified T cells.

The library was built from around 380 ng RNA with molecular barcoded adaptors for alpha/delta and beta/gamma chains. TCRdb independently ran MiXCR on the reads; one entry per CDR3 protein. The sample holds tens of thousands of distinct CDR3 sequences, about a fifth seen once. On this clonotype: Its cognate antigen is unknown. A much larger clone differs from this one at a single base, so this may be a read error. No conserved phenylalanine or tryptophan ends this CDR3, so it is likely a read error.

Germline-derived CDR1 and CDR2 are MNHEY and SVGAGI. The CDR3 is made up of 14 amino acids. Between the trimmed V and J ends, which lost 6 bases and 1 base, there was a span of 12 bases. The TCR comes from a donor at least 40 years old with multiple myeloma. The chain employs TRBV6-5 and TRBJ1-2; D uncertain. The sample was a population of CD138-negative cells sorted from bone marrow. The CDR3 sequence is CASRKIGNNYGYTL. The DNA of the CDR3 is TGTGCCAGCAGAAAAATAGGAAATAACTATGGCTACACCCTC.